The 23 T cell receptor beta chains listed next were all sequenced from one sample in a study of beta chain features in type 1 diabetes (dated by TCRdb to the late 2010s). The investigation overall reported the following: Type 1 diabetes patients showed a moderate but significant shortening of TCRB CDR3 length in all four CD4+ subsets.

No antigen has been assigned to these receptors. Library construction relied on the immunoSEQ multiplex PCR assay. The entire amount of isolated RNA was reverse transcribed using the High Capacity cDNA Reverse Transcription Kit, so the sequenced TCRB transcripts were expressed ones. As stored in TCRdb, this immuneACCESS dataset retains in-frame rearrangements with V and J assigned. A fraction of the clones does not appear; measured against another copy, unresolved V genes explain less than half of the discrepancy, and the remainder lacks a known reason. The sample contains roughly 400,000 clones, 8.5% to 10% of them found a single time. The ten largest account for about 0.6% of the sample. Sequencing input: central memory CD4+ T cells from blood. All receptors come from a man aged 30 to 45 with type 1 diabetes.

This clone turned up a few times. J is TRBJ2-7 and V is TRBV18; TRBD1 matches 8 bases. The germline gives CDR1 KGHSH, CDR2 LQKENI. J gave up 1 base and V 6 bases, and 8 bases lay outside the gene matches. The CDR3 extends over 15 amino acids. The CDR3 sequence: CASSLGTGDSYEQYF. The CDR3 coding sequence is TGTGCCAGCTCCCTCGGGACAGGCGATTCCTACGAGCAGTACTTC.

In nucleotides, the CDR3 is TGTGCCAGCAGTTACGATAGCGGGAGGGCCCTAAATGAGCAGTTCTTC. Translation gives CASSYDSGRALNEQFF. The rearrangement joins TRBV6-5 to TRBJ2-1; 11 bases line up with TRBD2. This CDR3 region has 16 residues. Trimming removed 2 bases from V and 7 bases from J; junction bases left unmatched: 7. The germline gives CDR1 MNHEY, CDR2 SVGAGI.

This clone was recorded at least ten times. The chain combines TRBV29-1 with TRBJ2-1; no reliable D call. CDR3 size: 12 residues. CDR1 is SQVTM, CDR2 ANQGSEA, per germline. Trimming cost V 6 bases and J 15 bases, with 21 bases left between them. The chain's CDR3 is CSVQRGGLERFF. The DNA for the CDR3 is TGCAGCGTCCAGCGAGGCGGTCTGGAACGGTTCTTC.

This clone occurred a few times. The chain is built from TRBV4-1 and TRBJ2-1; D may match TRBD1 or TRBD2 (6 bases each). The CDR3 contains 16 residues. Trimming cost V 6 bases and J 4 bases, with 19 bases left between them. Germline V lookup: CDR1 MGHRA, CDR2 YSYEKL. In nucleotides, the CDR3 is TGCGCCAGCAGTTGGGGTTTGGGGGGCCAATACAATGAGCAGTTCTTC. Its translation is CASSWGLGGQYNEQFF.

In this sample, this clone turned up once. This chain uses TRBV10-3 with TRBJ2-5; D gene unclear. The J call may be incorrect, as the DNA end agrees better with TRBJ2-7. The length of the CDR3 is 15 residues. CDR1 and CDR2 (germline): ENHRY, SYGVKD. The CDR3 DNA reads TGTGCCATCAGTGAGTCGGTGGGATCCTCCTACGAGCAGTACTTC. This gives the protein CAISESVGSSYEQYF.

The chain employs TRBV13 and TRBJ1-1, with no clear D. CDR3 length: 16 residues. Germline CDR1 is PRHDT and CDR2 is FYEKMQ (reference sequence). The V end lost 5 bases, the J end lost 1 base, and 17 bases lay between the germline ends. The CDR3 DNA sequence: TGTGCCAGCAGCCTCACTAGTTTGATCCAGAACACTGAAGCTTTCTTT. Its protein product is CASSLTSLIQNTEAFF. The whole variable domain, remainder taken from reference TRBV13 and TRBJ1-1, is AAGVIQSPRHLIKEKRETATLKCYPIPRHDTVYWYQQGPGQDPQFLISFYEKMQSDKGSIPDRFSAQQFSDYHSELNMSSLELGDSALYFCASSLTSLIQNTEAFFGQGTRLTVV.

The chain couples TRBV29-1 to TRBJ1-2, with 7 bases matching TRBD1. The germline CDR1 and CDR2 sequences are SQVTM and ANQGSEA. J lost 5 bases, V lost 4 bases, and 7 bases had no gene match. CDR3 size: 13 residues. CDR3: CSVGGDRWYGYTF. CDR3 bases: TGCAGCGTTGGGGGGGACAGATGGTATGGCTACACCTTC.

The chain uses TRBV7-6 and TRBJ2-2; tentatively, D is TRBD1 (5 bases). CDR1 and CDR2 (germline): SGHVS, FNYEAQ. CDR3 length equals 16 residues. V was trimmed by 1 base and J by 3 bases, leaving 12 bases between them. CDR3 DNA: TGTGCCAGCAGCTTAGGGACAACCCCTCACACCGGGGAGCTGTTTTTT. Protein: CASSLGTTPHTGELFF.

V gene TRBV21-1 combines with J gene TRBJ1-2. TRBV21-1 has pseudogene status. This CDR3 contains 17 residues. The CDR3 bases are TGTGCCAGCAGATCCCTATGTGGGGGGCGAGTGGATGGTGGCTACACCTTC. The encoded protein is CASRSLCGGRVDGGYTF.

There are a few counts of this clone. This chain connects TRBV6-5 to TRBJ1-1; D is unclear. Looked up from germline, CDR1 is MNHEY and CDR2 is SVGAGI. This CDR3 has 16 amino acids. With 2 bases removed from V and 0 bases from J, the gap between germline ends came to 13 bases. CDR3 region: CASSYDLGRMNTEAFF. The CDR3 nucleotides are TGTGCCAGCAGTTACGATCTCGGCAGAATGAACACTGAAGCTTTCTTT.

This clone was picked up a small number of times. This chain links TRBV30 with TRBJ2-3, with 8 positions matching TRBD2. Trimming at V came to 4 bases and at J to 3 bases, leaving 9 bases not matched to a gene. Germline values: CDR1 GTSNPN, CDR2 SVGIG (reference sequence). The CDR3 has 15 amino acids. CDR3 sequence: CAWKSGRAGTDTQYF. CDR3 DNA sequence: TGTGCCTGGAAATCCGGGAGGGCCGGTACAGATACGCAGTATTTT.

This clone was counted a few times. The CDR3 region has the DNA TGCGCCAGCAGCCAACGGGACAGAGATTACGAGCAGTACTTC. This translates into CASSQRDRDYEQYF. The J gene is TRBJ2-7, the V gene TRBV4-1; 7 positions agree with TRBD1. CDR1 is MGHRA, CDR2 YSYEKL, per germline. The ends lost 2 bases at V and 4 bases at J; junction bases unmatched: 5. The CDR3 has 14 amino acids.

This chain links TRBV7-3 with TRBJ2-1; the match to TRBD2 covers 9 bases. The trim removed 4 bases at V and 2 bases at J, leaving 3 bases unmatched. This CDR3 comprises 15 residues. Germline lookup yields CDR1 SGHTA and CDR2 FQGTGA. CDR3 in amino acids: CASSSSSGAYNEQFF. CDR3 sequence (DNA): TGTGCCAGCAGCTCCTCTAGCGGGGCCTACAATGAGCAGTTCTTC.

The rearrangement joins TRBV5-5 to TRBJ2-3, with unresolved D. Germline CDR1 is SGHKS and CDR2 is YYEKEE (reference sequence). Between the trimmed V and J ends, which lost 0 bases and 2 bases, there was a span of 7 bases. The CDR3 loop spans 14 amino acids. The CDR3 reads CASSLVRFTDTQYF. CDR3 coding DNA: TGTGCCAGCAGCTTGGTTCGTTTCACAGATACGCAGTATTTT.

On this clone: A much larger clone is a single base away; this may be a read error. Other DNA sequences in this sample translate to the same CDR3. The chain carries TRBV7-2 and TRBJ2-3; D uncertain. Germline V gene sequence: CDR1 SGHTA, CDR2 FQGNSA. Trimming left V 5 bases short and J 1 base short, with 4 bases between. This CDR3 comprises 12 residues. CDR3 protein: CASSLGTDTQYF. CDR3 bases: TGTGCCAGCAGCCTGGGCACAGATACGCAGTATTTT.

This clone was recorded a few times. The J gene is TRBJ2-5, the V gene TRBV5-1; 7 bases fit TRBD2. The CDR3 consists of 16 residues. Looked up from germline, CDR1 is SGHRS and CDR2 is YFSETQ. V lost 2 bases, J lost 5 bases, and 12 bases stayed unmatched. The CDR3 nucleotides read TGCGCCAGCAGCTTTGCGGGACTATCGATTGGGGAGACCCAGTACTTC. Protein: CASSFAGLSIGETQYF. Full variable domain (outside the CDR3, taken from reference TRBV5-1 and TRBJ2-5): KAGVTQTPRYLIKTRGQQVTLSCSPISGHRSVSWYQQTPGQGLQFLFEYFSETQRNKGNFPGRFSGRQFSNSRSEMNVSTLELGDSALYLCASSFAGLSIGETQYFGPGTRLLVL.

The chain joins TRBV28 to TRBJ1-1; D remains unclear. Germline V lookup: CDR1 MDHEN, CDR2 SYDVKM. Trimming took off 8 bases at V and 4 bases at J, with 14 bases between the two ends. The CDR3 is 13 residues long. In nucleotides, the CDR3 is TGTGCCAGCGGCCTAGAGGGAGTCACTGAAGCTTTCTTT. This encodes CASGLEGVTEAFF.

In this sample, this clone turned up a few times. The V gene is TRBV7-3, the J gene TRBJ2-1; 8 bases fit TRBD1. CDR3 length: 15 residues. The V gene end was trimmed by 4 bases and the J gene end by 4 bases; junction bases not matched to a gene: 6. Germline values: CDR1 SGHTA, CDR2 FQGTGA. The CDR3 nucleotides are TGTGCCAGCAGCTCGACAGGGGAGACTTACAATGAGCAGTTCTTC. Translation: CASSSTGETYNEQFF.

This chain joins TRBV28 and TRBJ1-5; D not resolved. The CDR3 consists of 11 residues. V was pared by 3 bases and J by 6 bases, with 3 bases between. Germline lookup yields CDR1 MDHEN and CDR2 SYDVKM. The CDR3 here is CASSLAQPQHF. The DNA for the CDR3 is TGTGCCAGCAGTTTGGCTCAGCCCCAGCATTTT. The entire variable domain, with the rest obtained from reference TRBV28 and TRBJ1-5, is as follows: DVKVTQSSRYLVKRTGEKVFLECVQDMDHENMFWYRQDPGLGLRLIYFSYDVKMKEKGDIPEGYSVSREKKERFSLILESASTNQTSMYLCASSLAQPQHFGDGTRLSIL.

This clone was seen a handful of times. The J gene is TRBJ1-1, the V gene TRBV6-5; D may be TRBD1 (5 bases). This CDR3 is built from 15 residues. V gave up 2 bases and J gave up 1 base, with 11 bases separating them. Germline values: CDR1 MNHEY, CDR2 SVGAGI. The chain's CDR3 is CASSYEGRGNTEAFF. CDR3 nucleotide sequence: TGTGCCAGCAGTTACGAGGGGCGAGGGAACACTGAAGCTTTCTTT.

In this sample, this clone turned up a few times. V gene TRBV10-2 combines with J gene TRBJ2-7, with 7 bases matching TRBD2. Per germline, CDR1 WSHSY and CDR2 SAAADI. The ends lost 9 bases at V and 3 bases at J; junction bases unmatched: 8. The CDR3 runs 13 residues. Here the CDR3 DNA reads TGCGCCAGTGCTAGCGGTCCCCTCTACGAGCAGTACTTC. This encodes CASASGPLYEQYF.

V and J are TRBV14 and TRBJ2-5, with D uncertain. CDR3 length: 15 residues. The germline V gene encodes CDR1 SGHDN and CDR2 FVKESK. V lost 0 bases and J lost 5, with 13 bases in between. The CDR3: CASSQDRARGETQYF. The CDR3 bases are TGTGCCAGCAGCCAAGATCGGGCTCGTGGGGAGACCCAGTACTTC.

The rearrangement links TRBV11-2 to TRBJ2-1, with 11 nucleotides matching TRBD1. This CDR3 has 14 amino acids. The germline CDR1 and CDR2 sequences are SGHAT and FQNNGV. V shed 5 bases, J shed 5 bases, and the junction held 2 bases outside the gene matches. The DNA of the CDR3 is TGTGCCAGCAGCCCGGGACAGGGGGACAATGAGCAGTTCTTC. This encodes CASSPGQGDNEQFF.